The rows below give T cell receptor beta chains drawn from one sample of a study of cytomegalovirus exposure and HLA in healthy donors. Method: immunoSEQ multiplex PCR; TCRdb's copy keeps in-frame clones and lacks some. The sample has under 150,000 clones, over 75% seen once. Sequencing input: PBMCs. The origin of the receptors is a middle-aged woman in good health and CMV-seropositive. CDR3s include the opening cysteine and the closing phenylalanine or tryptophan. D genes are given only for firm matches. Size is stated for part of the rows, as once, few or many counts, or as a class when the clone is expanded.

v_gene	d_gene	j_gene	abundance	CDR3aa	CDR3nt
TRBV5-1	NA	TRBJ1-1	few	CASSLASAGEGNTEAFF	TGCGCCAGCAGCTTGGCCAGTGCAGGGGAAGGAAACACTGAAGCTTTCTTT
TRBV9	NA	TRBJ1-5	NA	CASSVGGGPNQPQHF	TGTGCCAGCAGCGTAGGGGGGGGTCCCAATCAGCCCCAGCATTTT
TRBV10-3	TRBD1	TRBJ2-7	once	CAISLMGQGSSYEQYF	TGTGCCATCAGCCTTATGGGACAGGGAAGTTCCTACGAGCAGTACTTC
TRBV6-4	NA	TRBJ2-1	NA	CASSEGSLEGSYNEQFF	TGTGCCAGCAGTGAGGGGTCTCTGGAGGGCTCCTACAATGAGCAGTTCTTC
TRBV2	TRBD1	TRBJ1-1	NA	CASSESSLGQGARPEAFF	TGTGCCAGCAGCGAGTCATCCTTGGGACAGGGGGCGCGACCTGAAGCTTTCTTT
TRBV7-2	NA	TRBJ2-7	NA	CASRVNGGPTSYEQYF	TGTGCCAGCAGGGTCAACGGGGGGCCCACCTCCTACGAGCAGTACTTC
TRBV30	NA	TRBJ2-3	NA	CAWSPVRTDTQYF	TGTGCCTGGAGCCCGGTACGCACAGATACGCAGTATTTT
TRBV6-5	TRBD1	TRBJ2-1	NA	CASSSPGQYNEQFF	TGTGCCAGCAGTTCCCCGGGACAGTACAATGAGCAGTTCTTC
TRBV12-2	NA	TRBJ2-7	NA	CASRPFVTDYEQYF	TGTGCAAGTCGCCCCTTCGTCACAGACTACGAGCAGTACTTC
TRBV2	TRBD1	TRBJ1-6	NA	CASSQGQGDNSPLHF	TGTGCCAGCAGTCAGGGACAGGGAGACAATTCACCCCTCCACTTT
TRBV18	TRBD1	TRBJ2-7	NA	CASSPRQGSYEQYF	TGTGCCAGCTCACCAAGACAGGGGAGCTACGAGCAGTACTTC
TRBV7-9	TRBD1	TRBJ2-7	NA	CASSTTRTGGKSYEQYF	TGTGCCAGCAGCACAACCCGGACAGGGGGCAAGTCCTACGAGCAGTACTTC
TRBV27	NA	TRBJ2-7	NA	CASSSGTSLEQYF	TGTGCCAGCAGTTCCGGGACTTCTCTCGAGCAGTACTTC